Listed here is a single T cell receptor (beta chain). This entry is derived from a study of blood T cell repertoires in COVID-19. At the level of the study: Donors in the United States, Italy and Spain gave samples during acute or convalescent COVID-19.

The CDR3 sequence is 22 residues long. The V segment lost 2 bases and the J segment 2 bases; nucleotides outside the gene matches: 22. The germline CDR1 and CDR2 sequences are LGHNA and YNFKEQ. This table comes from immunoSEQ multiplex PCR, and its TCRdb copy is limited to in-frame clones, with some not included. The table includes over 85,000 clones, 70% to 90% detected once. The material sequenced was peripheral blood. The clonotype originates from a human donor in a cohort sampled during active COVID-19. The gene calls are TRBV4-2 and TRBJ2-2; TRBD2 matches 8 bases. CDR3 loop: CASSQQQGATSWGLVNTGELFF. The CDR3 DNA sequence: TGTGCCAGCAGCCAACAACAAGGGGCGACGTCATGGGGACTAGTCAACACCGGGGAGCTGTTTTTT.